These 24 T cell receptor beta chains share one sample of origin, sequenced in a study of T cell responses to AZD1222 COVID-19 vaccine. Using immunoSEQ multiplex PCR, the repertoire was profiled, and TCRdb retains in-frame clones only, with some absent. Of 200,000 to 250,000 clones listed, 85% to 95% are singletons. The specimen was peripheral blood, collected on day 0 of MenACWY control vaccination. Receptors were obtained from an adult in good health.

CDR3 bases: TGCGCCAGCAGCCAAGATAACTCTGGAAACACCATATATTTT. It encodes CASSQDNSGNTIYF. The rearrangement links TRBV4-3 to TRBJ1-3, with no clear D. CDR3 length equals 14 residues. V lost 0 bases to trimming and J lost 0 bases, with 3 bases between them. The V gene's germline CDR1 is LGHNA and CDR2 YSLEER.

The rearrangement joins TRBV19 to TRBJ2-5, with D hard to call. The germline gives CDR1 LNHDA, CDR2 SQIVND (reference sequence). V was clipped by 4 bases and J by 4 bases, with 7 bases between them. This CDR3 is built from 12 residues. CDR3 DNA: TGTGCCAGTAGTACACGGGCAGAGACCCAGTACTTC. Its translation: CASSTRAETQYF.

The chain links TRBV7-2 to TRBJ1-3; unclear D gene. CDR1 is SGHTA and CDR2 is FQGNSA in the germline V gene. Trimming removed 4 bases from V and 4 bases from J, with 11 bases in between. The CDR3 is made up of 14 amino acids. CDR3 amino acids: CASSSSVIGNTIYF. DNA for the CDR3: TGTGCCAGCAGCTCTAGCGTTATCGGAAACACCATATATTTT.

The chain couples TRBV12-3 or TRBV12-4 to TRBJ2-3; D unclear. CDR3 size: 12 residues. Between the trimmed V and J ends, which lost 6 bases and 2 bases, there was a span of 6 bases. The CDR3, as DNA: TGTGCCAGCAGCGGTCTCACAGATACGCAGTATTTT. Its protein is CASSGLTDTQYF.

This chain uses TRBV19 with TRBJ1-2; perhaps TRBD1 as D (6 bases). Trimming took 5 bases from V and 2 from J, leaving 18 bases between them. The germline V gene has CDR1 LNHDA and CDR2 SQIVND (reference sequence). The length of the CDR3 is 16 residues. CDR3 nucleotides: TGTGCCAGTAGTCCGCTGGGGGCCCCGCGGAACTATGGCTACACCTTC. This codes for CASSPLGAPRNYGYTF.

J is TRBJ1-1 and V is TRBV6-4; possible D gene TRBD1, 6 bases. CDR3 length equals 15 residues. The germline V gene has CDR1 MRHNA and CDR2 SNTAGT. V was pared by 0 bases and J by 7 bases, with 15 bases between. CDR3 coding DNA: TGTGCCAGCAGTGACTCGAGGGGGGGCGCGGGTGAAGCTTTCTTT. Residues: CASSDSRGGAGEAFF.

V and J are TRBV6-1 and TRBJ1-4, with D perhaps matching TRBD1 (5 bases). CDR3 size: 12 residues. The V end was cut by 2 bases, the J end by 13 bases, with 11 bases between. Per germline, CDR1 MNHNS and CDR2 SASEGT. The chain's CDR3 is CASSEPSGALFF. The CDR3 nucleotides read TGTGCCAGCAGTGAACCGTCCGGGGCACTGTTTTTT.

In the case of this clone: The sample carries other DNA sequences with the same CDR3. This sequence joins TRBV7-9 and TRBJ1-1; the D is unclear. The V end was cut by 5 bases, the J end by 7 bases, with 8 bases between. Per the germline V gene, CDR1 is SEHNR and CDR2 is FQNEAQ (reference sequence). The CDR3 sequence is 11 residues long. The CDR3 DNA reads as TGTGCCAGCAGCCTCTCCAGTGAAGCTTTCTTT. This gives the protein CASSLSSEAFF.

The chain is built from TRBV19 and TRBJ1-4; 7 positions agree with TRBD1. The CDR3 consists of 14 residues. Germline V gives CDR1 LNHDA, CDR2 SQIVND (reference sequence). V trimming: 6 bases; J trimming: 1 base; junction bases outside the gene matches: 2. In nucleotides, the CDR3 is TGTGCCAGTAGGAGGGACAGAACTAATGAAAAACTGTTTTTT. Translating it yields CASRRDRTNEKLFF.

This clone was seen only a few times. V gene TRBV11-1 combines with J gene TRBJ1-1; TRBD1 aligns across 8 bases. The J segment lost 0 bases and the V segment lost 5 bases, leaving 8 bases of the junction unmatched. Per the germline V gene, CDR1 is SGHAT and CDR2 is FQDESV (reference sequence). CDR3 length: 16 residues. The CDR3 sequence is CASSRNRGFMNTEAFF. CDR3 nucleotides: TGTGCCAGCAGCCGCAACAGGGGGTTTATGAACACTGAAGCTTTCTTT. Looking up the rest from reference TRBV11-1 and TRBJ1-1 gives the full variable domain: EAEVAQSPRYKITEKSQAVAFWCDPISGHATLYWYRQILGQGPELLVQFQDESVVDDSQLPKDRFSAERLKGVDSTLKIQPAELGDSAMYLCASSRNRGFMNTEAFFGQGTRLTVV.

Here the CDR3 DNA reads TGTGCCAGCAGTCGTCCTATGAACACTGAAGCTTTCTTT. This sequence encodes CASSRPMNTEAFF. The chain links TRBV28 to TRBJ1-1; the D is unclear. Germline V lookup: CDR1 MDHEN, CDR2 SYDVKM. This CDR3 spans 13 amino acids. Trimming shortened V by 5 bases and J by 0 bases, and 7 bases separated the two germline ends.

The J gene is TRBJ1-2, the V gene TRBV5-8; D remains ambiguous. Per germline, CDR1 SGHTS and CDR2 YDEGEE. V gave up 6 bases and J gave up 2 bases, with 14 bases separating them. The CDR3 sequence is 14 residues long. The CDR3 nucleotides read TGTGCCAGCACTCCGGAAGGGTTGAACTATGGCTACACCTTC. Its translation: CASTPEGLNYGYTF. The full variable domain, in which reference TRBV5-8 and TRBJ1-2 provide the parts outside the CDR3, is EAGVTQSPTHLIKTRGQQATLRCSPISGHTSVYWYQQALGLGLQFLLWYDEGEERNRGNFPPRFSGRQFPNYSSELNVNALELEDSALYLCASTPEGLNYGYTFGSGTRLTVV.

V usage is TRBV30 and J usage is TRBJ1-6; D unresolved. V was clipped by 4 bases and J by 6 bases, with 4 bases between them. The CDR3 totals 11 residues. Germline CDR1 reads GTSNPN; CDR2 reads SVGIG (reference sequence). The CDR3 protein is CAWNLNSPLHF. The CDR3 bases are TGTGCCTGGAACCTTAATTCACCCCTCCACTTT.

The rearrangement joins TRBV27 to TRBJ2-7; 8 nucleotides line up with TRBD2. CDR3 length equals 16 residues. The germline V gene encodes CDR1 MNHEY and CDR2 SMNVEV (reference sequence). J lost 2 bases, V lost 2 bases, and 8 bases had no gene match. Here the CDR3 reads CASSLTTGGGTYEQYF. The CDR3 DNA reads as TGTGCCAGCAGTTTAACCACCGGGGGGGGGACCTACGAGCAGTACTTC.

V and J are TRBV5-1 and TRBJ2-7; D is ambiguous. CDR3 size: 14 residues. Germline CDR1 reads SGHRS; CDR2 reads YFSETQ. Trimming took off 1 base at V and 5 bases at J, with 13 bases between the two ends. In DNA form, the CDR3 reads TGCGCCAGCAGCTTGCGCTTTGTGGAAGACGAGCAGTACTTC. Amino acids: CASSLRFVEDEQYF. The entire variable domain, with the rest obtained from reference TRBV5-1 and TRBJ2-7, is as follows: KAGVTQTPRYLIKTRGQQVTLSCSPISGHRSVSWYQQTPGQGLQFLFEYFSETQRNKGNFPGRFSGRQFSNSRSEMNVSTLELGDSALYLCASSLRFVEDEQYFGPGTRLTVT.

The CDR3 nucleotides are TGTGCCAGCAGCCCTACCAGTATTGCAACCAACTATGGCTACACCTTC. The encoded protein is CASSPTSIATNYGYTF. The chain employs TRBV7-2 and TRBJ1-2; the D is unclear. The CDR3 runs 16 residues. Looked up from germline, CDR1 is SGHTA and CDR2 is FQGNSA. The V end was cut by 5 bases, the J end by 2 bases, with 18 bases between.

V is TRBV5-1 and J is TRBJ1-5, with 7 bases identical to TRBD1. Per the germline V gene, CDR1 is SGHRS and CDR2 is YFSETQ. The CDR3 runs to 15 residues. V lost 3 bases to trimming and J lost 4 bases; unmatched junction nucleotides: 7. The CDR3 nucleotides are TGCGCCAGCAGCTCGCGGGACAGTTTTAATCAGCCCCAGCATTTT. Encoded protein: CASSSRDSFNQPQHF.

The gene calls are TRBV4-1 and TRBJ1-1, with D possibly being TRBD1 (6 bases). The CDR3 is 14 amino acids. V dropped 5 bases and J dropped 0 bases, with 10 bases sitting between them. Germline values: CDR1 MGHRA, CDR2 YSYEKL. The CDR3 DNA reads as TGCGCCAGCAGCAAAAGGGACATGAACACTGAAGCTTTCTTT. Translated, it gives CASSKRDMNTEAFF.

This sequence joins TRBV24-1 and TRBJ2-1, with D perhaps given as TRBD1 or TRBD2 (6 bases each). The CDR3 consists of 13 residues. Germline CDR1 KGHDR, CDR2 SFDVKD. V gave up 1 base and J gave up 7 bases, with 7 bases separating them. The CDR3 here is CATSDLGGNEQFF. The CDR3 region has the DNA TGTGCCACCAGTGATTTAGGGGGGAATGAGCAGTTCTTC.

The V call is TRBV14, the J call TRBJ1-1; D gene uncertain. There are 13 residues in the CDR3. V lost 4 bases to trimming and J lost 4 bases, with 10 bases between them. Germline V gives CDR1 SGHDN, CDR2 FVKESK. CDR3 sequence: CASSPSLITEAFF. CDR3 DNA sequence: TGTGCCAGCAGCCCCTCCCTTATCACTGAAGCTTTCTTT.

This sequence joins TRBV5-1 and TRBJ1-2; a weak D match, TRBD1 (6 bases). Trimming stripped 4 bases from V and 5 bases from J, with 15 bases between. The length of the CDR3 is 14 residues. From germline, CDR1 is SGHRS and CDR2 YFSETQ. The CDR3 here is CASSLRGPQYGYTF. The CDR3 nucleotides are TGCGCCAGCAGCCTTCGGGGGCCTCAATATGGCTACACCTTC. The entire variable domain, with the rest obtained from reference TRBV5-1 and TRBJ1-2, is as follows: KAGVTQTPRYLIKTRGQQVTLSCSPISGHRSVSWYQQTPGQGLQFLFEYFSETQRNKGNFPGRFSGRQFSNSRSEMNVSTLELGDSALYLCASSLRGPQYGYTFGSGTRLTVV.

The CDR3 loop reads CSVTHRSSTTGAYGYTF. The DNA for the CDR3 is TGCAGCGTTACCCACCGGTCTTCGACGACAGGTGCTTATGGCTACACCTTC. The chain links TRBV29-1 to TRBJ1-2; D may be TRBD1 (6 bases). Germline CDR1 and CDR2: SQVTM and ANQGSEA. The CDR3 length is 17 residues. Trimming took 5 bases from V and 5 from J, leaving 27 bases between them.

The chain uses TRBV25-1 and TRBJ1-6, with D tentatively TRBD1 (5 bases). Between the trimmed V and J ends, which lost 4 bases and 0 bases, there was a span of 13 bases. Germline CDR1 MGHDK, CDR2 SYGVNS. The CDR3 sequence is 17 residues long. The CDR3 nucleotides read TGTGCCAGCAGTGGGGGACCGGGCGGCTCCTATAATTCACCCCTCCACTTT. Translated, it gives CASSGGPGGSYNSPLHF.

The V call is TRBV7-2, the J call TRBJ1-1; no clear D. Germline loops: CDR1 SGHTA, CDR2 FQGNSA. The V and J ends lost 5 bases and 1 base respectively, with 17 bases between them. The CDR3 runs 16 residues. The CDR3 here is CASSQINPPSNTEAFF. The CDR3 DNA reads as TGTGCCAGCAGCCAAATTAACCCGCCTTCGAACACTGAAGCTTTCTTT. Drawing the rest from reference TRBV7-2 and TRBJ1-1, the complete variable domain is GAGVSQSPSNKVTEKGKDVELRCDPISGHTALYWYRQSLGQGLEFLIYFQGNSAPDKSGLPSDRFSAERTGGSVSTLTIQRTQQEDSAVYLCASSQINPPSNTEAFFGQGTRLTVV.